The present T cell receptor beta chain was sequenced within a study of T cell responses to AZD1222 COVID-19 vaccine. Study-wide findings and caveats: Recipients of AZD1222 seropositive at baseline numbered only 5 to 7. Unmutated variant regions are reportedly the target of nearly half of TCRs that are spike-specific.

Doses given second, at about 4 or about 12 weeks, were pooled. On this clone: Its specificity is not known.

The method was immunoSEQ multiplex PCR; TCRdb's version includes in-frame clones alone and lacks a portion of them. The sample records approximately 89,000 clones, just over 85% being singletons. The germline V and J ends were trimmed by 0 bases and 6 bases, with 9 bases remaining between them. The V gene's germline CDR1 is SGHNT and CDR2 YENEEA. The CDR3 is 14 residues long. The source of this sequence is an adult who received the AZD1222 COVID-19 vaccine. The chain is built from TRBV11-3 and TRBJ2-1; tentatively, D is TRBD1 or TRBD2 (5 bases each). This sample comprised peripheral blood, obtained 28 days after the second AZD1222 dose. CDR3 region: CASSLDMRGNEQFF. DNA for the CDR3: TGTGCCAGCAGCTTAGATATGAGGGGCAATGAGCAGTTCTTC.